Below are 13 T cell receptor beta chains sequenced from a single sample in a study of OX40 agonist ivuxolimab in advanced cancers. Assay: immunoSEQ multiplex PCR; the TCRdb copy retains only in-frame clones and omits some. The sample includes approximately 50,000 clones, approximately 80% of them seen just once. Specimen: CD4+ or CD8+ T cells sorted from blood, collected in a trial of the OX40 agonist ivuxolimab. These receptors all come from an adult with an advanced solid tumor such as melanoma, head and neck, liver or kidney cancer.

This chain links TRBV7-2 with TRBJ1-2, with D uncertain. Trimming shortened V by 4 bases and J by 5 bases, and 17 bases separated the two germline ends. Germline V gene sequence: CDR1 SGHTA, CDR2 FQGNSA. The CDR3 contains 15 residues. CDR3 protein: CASSSRPTGYYGYTF. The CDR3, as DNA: TGTGCCAGCAGCTCCCGGCCGACCGGTTATTATGGCTACACCTTC.

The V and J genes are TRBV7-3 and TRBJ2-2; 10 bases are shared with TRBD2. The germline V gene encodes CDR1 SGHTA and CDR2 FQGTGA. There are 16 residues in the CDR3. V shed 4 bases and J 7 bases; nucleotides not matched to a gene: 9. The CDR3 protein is CASSSSSGSGVGELFF. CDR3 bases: TGTGCCAGCAGCTCCTCTAGCGGGAGCGGGGTCGGGGAGCTGTTTTTT.

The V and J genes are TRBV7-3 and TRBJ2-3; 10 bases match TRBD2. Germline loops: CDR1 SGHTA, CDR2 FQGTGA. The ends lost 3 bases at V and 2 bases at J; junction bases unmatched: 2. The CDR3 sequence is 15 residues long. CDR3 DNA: TGTGCCAGCAGCTTGAGCGGGAGGGCCACAGATACGCAGTATTTT. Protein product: CASSLSGRATDTQYF.

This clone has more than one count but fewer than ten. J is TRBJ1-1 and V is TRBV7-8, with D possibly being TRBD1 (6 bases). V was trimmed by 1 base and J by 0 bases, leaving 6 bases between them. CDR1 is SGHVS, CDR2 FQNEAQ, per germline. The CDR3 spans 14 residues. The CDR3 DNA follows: TGTGCCAGCAGCTTAGACAGGGTGAACACTGAAGCTTTCTTT. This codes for CASSLDRVNTEAFF. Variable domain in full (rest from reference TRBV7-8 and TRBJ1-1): GAGVSQSPRYKVAKRGQDVALRCDPISGHVSLFWYQQALGQGPEFLTYFQNEAQLDKSGLPSDRFFAERPEGSVSTLKIQRTQQEDSAVYLCASSLDRVNTEAFFGQGTRLTVV.

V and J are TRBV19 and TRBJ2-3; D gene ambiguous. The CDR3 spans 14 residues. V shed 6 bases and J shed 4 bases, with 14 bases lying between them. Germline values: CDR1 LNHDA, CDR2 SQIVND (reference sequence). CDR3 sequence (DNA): TGTGCCAGTAGGTTGGCCTTGAACGCAGATACGCAGTATTTT. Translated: CASRLALNADTQYF.

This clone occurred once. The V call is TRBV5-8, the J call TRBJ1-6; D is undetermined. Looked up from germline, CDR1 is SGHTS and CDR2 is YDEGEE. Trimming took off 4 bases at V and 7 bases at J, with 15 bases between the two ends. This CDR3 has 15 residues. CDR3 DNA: TGTGCCAGCAGCGCACTACCCCGGGAGAATTCACCCCTCCACTTT. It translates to CASSALPRENSPLHF.

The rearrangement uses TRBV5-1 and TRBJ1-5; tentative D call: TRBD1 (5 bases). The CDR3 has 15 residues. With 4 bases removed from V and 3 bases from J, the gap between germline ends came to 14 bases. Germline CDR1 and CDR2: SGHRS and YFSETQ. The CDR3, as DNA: TGCGCCAGCAGCCCCGGAGGGGTAATCAATCAGCCCCAGCATTTT. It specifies CASSPGGVINQPQHF.

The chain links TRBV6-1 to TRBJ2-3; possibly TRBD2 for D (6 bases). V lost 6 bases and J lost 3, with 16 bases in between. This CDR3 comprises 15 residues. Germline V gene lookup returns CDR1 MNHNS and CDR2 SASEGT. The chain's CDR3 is CASSPRRVGTDTQYF. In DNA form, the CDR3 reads TGTGCCAGCAGCCCGAGGAGGGTTGGGACAGATACGCAGTATTTT.

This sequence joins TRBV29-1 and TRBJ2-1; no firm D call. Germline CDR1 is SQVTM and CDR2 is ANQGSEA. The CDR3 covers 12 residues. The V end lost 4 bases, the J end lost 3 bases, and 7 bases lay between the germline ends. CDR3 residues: CSVVPNYNEQFF. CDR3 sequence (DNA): TGCAGCGTTGTTCCGAACTACAATGAGCAGTTCTTC.

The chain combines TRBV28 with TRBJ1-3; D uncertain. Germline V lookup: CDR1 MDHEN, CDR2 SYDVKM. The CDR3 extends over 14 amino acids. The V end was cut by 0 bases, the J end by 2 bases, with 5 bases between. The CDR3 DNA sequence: TGTGCCAGCAGTTTATGGGGCCCTGGAAACACCATATATTTT. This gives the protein CASSLWGPGNTIYF.

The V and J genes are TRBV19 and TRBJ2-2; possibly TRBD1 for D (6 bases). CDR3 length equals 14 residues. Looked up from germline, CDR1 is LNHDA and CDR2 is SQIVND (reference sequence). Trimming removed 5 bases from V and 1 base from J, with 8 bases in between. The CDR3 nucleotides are TGTGCCAGTAGTTTGACAGGGAACACCGGGGAGCTGTTTTTT. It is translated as CASSLTGNTGELFF. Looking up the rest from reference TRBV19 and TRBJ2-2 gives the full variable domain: DGGITQSPKYLFRKEGQNVTLSCEQNLNHDAMYWYRQDPGQGLRLIYYSQIVNDFQKGDIAEGYSVSREKKESFPLTVTSAQKNPTAFYLCASSLTGNTGELFFGEGSRLTVL.

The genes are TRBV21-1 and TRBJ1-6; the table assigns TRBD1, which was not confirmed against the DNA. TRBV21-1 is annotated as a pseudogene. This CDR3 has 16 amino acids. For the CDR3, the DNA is TGTGCCAGCAGTCACATACCCGGGACAGTGAGTTCACCCCTCCACTTT. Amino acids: CASSHIPGTVSSPLHF.

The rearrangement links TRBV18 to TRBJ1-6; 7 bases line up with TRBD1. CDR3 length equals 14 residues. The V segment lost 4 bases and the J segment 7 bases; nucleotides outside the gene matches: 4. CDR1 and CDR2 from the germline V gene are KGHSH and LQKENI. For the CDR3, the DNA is TGTGCCAGCTCACAGGACAGGCGGAATTCACCCCTCCACTTT. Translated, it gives CASSQDRRNSPLHF. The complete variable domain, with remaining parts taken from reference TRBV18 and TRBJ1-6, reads NAGVMQNPRHLVRRRGQEARLRCSPMKGHSHVYWYRQLPEEGLKFMVYLQKENIIDESGMPKERFSAEFPKEGPSILRIQQVVRGDSAAYFCASSQDRRNSPLHFGNGTRLTVT.